These T cell receptor beta chains were read from a single sample in a study of blood T cell repertoires in COVID-19. Assay used: immunoSEQ multiplex PCR; TCRdb lists only in-frame clones, some missing. The data show roughly 100,000 clones, 70% to 90% seen once. Sequencing input: peripheral blood. All receptors come from a woman aged 70 to 79 with acute or convalescent COVID-19. The CDR3 runs from the conserved cysteine through the conserved F or W. The order of the fields is V gene, clone size, D gene, CDR3 length, J gene, CDR3 DNA, CDR3 protein. The D gene is left open where the match is weak. Clone size is shown for a subset of rows, as once, few, many or a class of expanded clone.

V: TRBV6-5; size: once; D: TRBD1; length: 12; J: TRBJ1-2; DNA: TGTGCCAGCAGAACAGGGGTTGTTGGCTACACCTTC; CDR3: CASRTGVVGYTF
V: TRBV7-9; size: NA; D: TRBD1; length: 17; J: TRBJ2-2; DNA: TGTGCCAGCAGCTTACAACCGGGACAGGGATACACCGGGGAGCTGTTTTTT; CDR3: CASSLQPGQGYTGELFF
V: TRBV19; size: NA; D: TRBD1; length: 15; J: TRBJ1-2; DNA: TGTGCCAGTAGTATATTCGGGACAGGGTCAGGGGGCTACACCTTC; CDR3: CASSIFGTGSGGYTF
V: TRBV7-9; size: NA; D: NA; length: 15; J: TRBJ1-5; DNA: TGTGCCAGCAGCAAAGGGGCAGGGAAGAATCAGCCCCAGCATTTT; CDR3: CASSKGAGKNQPQHF
V: TRBV3-1/TRBV3-2; size: NA; D: NA; length: 15; J: TRBJ2-2; DNA: TGTGCCAGCAGCCGAACTGCTGCGAACACCGGGGAGCTGTTTTTT; CDR3: CASSRTAANTGELFF
V: TRBV5-1; size: NA; D: TRBD1; length: 16; J: TRBJ1-2; DNA: TGCGCCAGCAGCTTGGCGGGGCGGACAGGGGACTATGGCTACACCTTC; CDR3: CASSLAGRTGDYGYTF
V: TRBV21-1; size: NA; D: NA; length: 18; J: TRBJ2-1; DNA: TGTGCCAGCAGCAAAGGGAACTCACAGGGGTGCTCCTACAATGAGCAGTTCTTC; CDR3: CASSKGNSQGCSYNEQFF
V: TRBV5-6; size: NA; D: TRBD1; length: 16; J: TRBJ2-7; DNA: TGTGCCAGCAGCTTTAACCCGACAGGGTATCCCTACGAGCAGTACTTC; CDR3: CASSFNPTGYPYEQYF
V: TRBV20-1; size: NA; D: NA; length: 11; J: TRBJ1-1; DNA: TGCAGTGCCTCGGTCGGGGCTGAAGCTTTCTTT; CDR3: CSASVGAEAFF
V: TRBV11-2; size: NA; D: NA; length: 15; J: TRBJ2-3; DNA: TGTGCCAGCACCCCAGGCGGGGCTAGCACAGATACGCAGTATTTT; CDR3: CASTPGGASTDTQYF
V: TRBV19; size: NA; D: TRBD2; length: 15; J: TRBJ2-3; DNA: TGTGCCAGTGAAAGCGGGAGATACTGCACAGATACGCAGTATTTT; CDR3: CASESGRYCTDTQYF
V: TRBV9; size: NA; D: NA; length: 15; J: TRBJ1-2; DNA: TGTGCCAGCAACCAAGGGGGGGCACTTAACTATGGCTACACCTTC; CDR3: CASNQGGALNYGYTF
V: TRBV11-2; size: NA; D: NA; length: 13; J: TRBJ1-1; DNA: TGTGCCAGCAGCTCGGGATTAAACACTGAAGCTTTCTTT; CDR3: CASSSGLNTEAFF
V: TRBV28; size: NA; D: NA; length: 14; J: TRBJ1-5; DNA: TGTGCCAGCAGAGGACAGATTAGCAATCAGCCCCAGCATTTT; CDR3: CASRGQISNQPQHF
V: TRBV5-6; size: NA; D: NA; length: 14; J: TRBJ2-2; DNA: TGTGCCAGCAGCATTACTGGTTTTAGCGGGGAGCTGTTTTTT; CDR3: CASSITGFSGELFF
V: TRBV28; size: NA; D: NA; length: 12; J: TRBJ1-2; DNA: TGTGCCAGCAGTTTACGTAACTATGGCTACACCTTC; CDR3: CASSLRNYGYTF
V: TRBV5-4; size: NA; D: NA; length: 15; J: TRBJ2-1; DNA: TGTGCCAGCAGCTCGACCAAGGACAGCGGGGTACGGCAGTTCTTC; CDR3: CASSSTKDSGVRQFF
V: TRBV2; size: NA; D: TRBD2; length: 15; J: TRBJ2-3; DNA: TGTGCCAGCAGTCTAGCGGGAGTCAACACAGATACGCAGTATTTT; CDR3: CASSLAGVNTDTQYF
V: TRBV3-1/TRBV3-2; size: NA; D: NA; length: 13; J: TRBJ2-1; DNA: TGTGCCAGCAGCAAGAACAGGGATCATGAGCAGTTCTTC; CDR3: CASSKNRDHEQFF
V: TRBV4-2; size: once; D: NA; length: 12; J: TRBJ2-1; DNA: TGTGCCAGCAGCCAAGCCCCAGGTGAGCAGTTCTTC; CDR3: CASSQAPGEQFF
V: TRBV6-5; size: NA; D: NA; length: 15; J: TRBJ1-2; DNA: TGTGCCAGCAGTTACTATACCGGGACAAGATATGGCTACACCTTC; CDR3: CASSYYTGTRYGYTF
V: TRBV7-8; size: NA; D: TRBD2; length: 16; J: TRBJ2-2; DNA: TGTGCCAGCAGCGCAACACTAGCGGGGGGCACCGGGGAGCTGTTTTTT; CDR3: CASSATLAGGTGELFF
V: TRBV4-1; size: NA; D: NA; length: 15; J: TRBJ1-4; DNA: TGCGCCAGCAGCCAGTCGTCGGGGACTAATGAAAAACTGTTTTTT; CDR3: CASSQSSGTNEKLFF
V: TRBV5-3; size: NA; D: NA; length: 14; J: TRBJ2-2; DNA: TGTGCCAGAAGCTTAGCTGGGCAGGCCGGGGAGCTGTTTTTT; CDR3: CARSLAGQAGELFF
V: TRBV3-1/TRBV3-2; size: NA; D: NA; length: 15; J: TRBJ1-5; DNA: TGTGCCAGCAGCCAAGGATGGGGGGGCAGTCAGCCCCAGCATTTT; CDR3: CASSQGWGGSQPQHF
V: TRBV6-5; size: NA; D: TRBD2; length: 13; J: TRBJ2-1; DNA: TGTGCCACCCTAGCGGGGAGACACAATGAGCAGTTCTTC; CDR3: CATLAGRHNEQFF
V: TRBV29-1; size: once; D: TRBD2; length: 15; J: TRBJ2-3; DNA: TGCAGCGTTGATGGTAGCGGGATAGGGACAGATACGCAGTATTTT; CDR3: CSVDGSGIGTDTQYF
V: TRBV5-1; size: NA; D: TRBD1; length: 16; J: TRBJ2-7; DNA: TGCGCCAGCAGCCCGTCCCGGGACAGGATCTCCTACGAGCAGTACTTC; CDR3: CASSPSRDRISYEQYF
V: TRBV27; size: NA; D: TRBD1; length: 16; J: TRBJ2-5; DNA: TGTGCCAGCAGCGCGACAACAGGGGGTCTAGGAGAGACCCAGTACTTC; CDR3: CASSATTGGLGETQYF
V: TRBV4-1; size: NA; D: NA; length: 14; J: TRBJ1-2; DNA: TGCGCCAGCAGCCAAGGACAGCCCTTTTATGGCTACACCTTC; CDR3: CASSQGQPFYGYTF
V: TRBV6-4; size: once; D: TRBD1; length: 13; J: TRBJ1-6; DNA: TGTGCCAGCGGGGAAGACAGGGATTCACCCCTCCACTTT; CDR3: CASGEDRDSPLHF
V: TRBV3-1/TRBV3-2; size: NA; D: TRBD1; length: 22; J: TRBJ2-7; DNA: TGTGCCAGCAGCCAAGGATATATACCCGGGACAGGGGGCGCGGAAGAGGTGTACGAGCAGTACTTC; CDR3: CASSQGYIPGTGGAEEVYEQYF
V: TRBV7-8; size: NA; D: NA; length: 16; J: TRBJ2-3; DNA: TGTGCCAGCAGCTTAGCTACTACTAGGTCCTGGGATACGCAGTATTTT; CDR3: CASSLATTRSWDTQYF
V: TRBV10-1; size: NA; D: NA; length: 14; J: TRBJ2-3; DNA: TGCGCCAGCAGTGAGTCAATGCTAGCGGATACGCAGTATTTT; CDR3: CASSESMLADTQYF
V: TRBV6-6; size: NA; D: TRBD1; length: 13; J: TRBJ1-1; DNA: TGTGCCAGCGGCAAACAGGGGGCGGGTGAAGCTTTCTTT; CDR3: CASGKQGAGEAFF
V: TRBV19; size: NA; D: TRBD1; length: 15; J: TRBJ1-2; DNA: TGTGCCAGTAGTGCCCCAGGGGGGTCTGGCTATGGCTACACCTTC; CDR3: CASSAPGGSGYGYTF
V: TRBV19; size: NA; D: TRBD2; length: 17; J: TRBJ2-1; DNA: TGTGCCAGTAGTATTTTTAGTAGCGGGAGGTTGTCAAATGAGCAGTTCTTC; CDR3: CASSIFSSGRLSNEQFF
V: TRBV10-1; size: once; D: TRBD2; length: 17; J: TRBJ2-1; DNA: TGCGCCAGCAGTGAGGGACTAGCGGGAACGGTGAGTCATGAGCAGTTCTTC; CDR3: CASSEGLAGTVSHEQFF
V: TRBV11-2; size: NA; D: TRBD1; length: 15; J: TRBJ2-7; DNA: TGTGCCAGCAGCTTAGTTCAGGGGGCCACCTACGAGCAGTACTTC; CDR3: CASSLVQGATYEQYF
V: TRBV28; size: NA; D: NA; length: 12; J: TRBJ2-7; DNA: TGTGCCAGCACCATTGTGGGGGGTGAGCAGTACTTC; CDR3: CASTIVGGEQYF
V: TRBV9; size: few; D: TRBD2; length: 16; J: TRBJ2-1; DNA: TGTGCCAGCAGCGTAGGGGTAGGACTAGCGACCAATGAGCAGTTCTTC; CDR3: CASSVGVGLATNEQFF